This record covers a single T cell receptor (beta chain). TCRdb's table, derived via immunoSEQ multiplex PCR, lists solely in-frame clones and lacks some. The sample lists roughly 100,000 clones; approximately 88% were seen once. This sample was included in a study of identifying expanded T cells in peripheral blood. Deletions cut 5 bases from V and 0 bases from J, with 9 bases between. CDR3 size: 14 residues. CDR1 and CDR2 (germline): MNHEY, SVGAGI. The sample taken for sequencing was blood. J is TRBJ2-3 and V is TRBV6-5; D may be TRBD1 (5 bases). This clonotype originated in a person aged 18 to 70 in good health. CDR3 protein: CASSPGSSTDTQYF. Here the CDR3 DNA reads TGTGCCAGCAGTCCAGGGTCTAGCACAGATACGCAGTATTTT.